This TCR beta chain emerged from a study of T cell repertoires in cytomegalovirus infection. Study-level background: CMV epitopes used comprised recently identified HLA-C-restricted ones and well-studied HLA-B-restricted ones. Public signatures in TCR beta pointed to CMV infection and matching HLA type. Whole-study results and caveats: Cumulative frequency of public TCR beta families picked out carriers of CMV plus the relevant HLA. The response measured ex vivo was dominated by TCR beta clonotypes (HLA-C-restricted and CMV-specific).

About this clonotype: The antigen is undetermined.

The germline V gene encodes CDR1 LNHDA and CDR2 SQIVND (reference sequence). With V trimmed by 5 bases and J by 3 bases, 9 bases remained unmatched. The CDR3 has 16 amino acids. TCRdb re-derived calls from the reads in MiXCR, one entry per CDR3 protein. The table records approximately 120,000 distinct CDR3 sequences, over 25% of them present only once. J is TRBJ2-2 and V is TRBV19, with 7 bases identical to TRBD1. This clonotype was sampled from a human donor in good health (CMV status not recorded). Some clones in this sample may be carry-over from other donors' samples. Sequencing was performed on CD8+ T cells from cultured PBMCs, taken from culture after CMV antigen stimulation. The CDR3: CASSLPDREDTGELFF. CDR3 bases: TGTGCCAGTAGTCTACCCGACAGGGAAGACACCGGGGAGCTGTTTTTT.